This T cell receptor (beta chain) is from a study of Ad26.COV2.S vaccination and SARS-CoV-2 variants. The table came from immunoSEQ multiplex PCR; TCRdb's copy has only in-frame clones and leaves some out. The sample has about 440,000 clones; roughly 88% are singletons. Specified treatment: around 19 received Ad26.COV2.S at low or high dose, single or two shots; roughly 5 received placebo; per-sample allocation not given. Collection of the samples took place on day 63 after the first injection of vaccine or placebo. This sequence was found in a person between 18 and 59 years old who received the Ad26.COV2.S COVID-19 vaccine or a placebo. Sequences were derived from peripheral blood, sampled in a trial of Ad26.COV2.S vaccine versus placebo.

In DNA form, the CDR3 reads TGTGCCATCAGTGGGCCCCTAGCGGGAGGGCCGTACGAGCAGTACTTC. Its protein is CAISGPLAGGPYEQYF. The rearrangement joins TRBV10-3 to TRBJ2-7, with 12 bases that match TRBD2. CDR3 size: 16 residues. In germline, CDR1 is ENHRY, CDR2 SYGVKD. Trimming cost V 4 bases and J 4 bases; bases outside gene matches: 8.